This TCR beta chain stems from a study of T-cell reconstitution after alpha-beta-depleted transplantation in children (dated by TCRdb to the mid-2010s). Study-level background: Using TCR repertoire profiling, the study followed T-cell immune reconstitution in a quantitative way in children after TCRalphabeta/CD19-depleted allogeneic hematopoietic cell transplantation.

The library was built by means of PCR. The sample was run on an Illumina HiSeq 2500. To normalize quantification of the TCRbeta repertoire, the TCR libraries were built with molecular barcoding that relied on unique molecular identifiers. In TCRdb, the public reads were trimmed at Q25 with fastp and aligned with MiXCR, with productive beta chains retained. Entries that share a CDR3 protein sequence are merged under the most common genes and DNA. The sample table records approximately 1,000,000 distinct CDR3 sequences; roughly 29% of these occur just once. The biggest ten clones account for around 30% of the sample. The paper as a whole reports these results and caveats: Over subsequent months, a decline in hyperexpanded clone frequencies was noted, and after one year, T-cell counts and TCRbeta diversity were mostly ascribed to newly produced T cells. The high TCRbeta diversity at day 60 in some patients was ascribed to recipient T cells and intrathymic progenitors that had survived conditioning. Apparently early alphabetaT-cell count recovery about two months after transplant reportedly relied on only several hundred rapidly expanded clones derived from non-depleted graft cells.

Notes on this clonotype: This receptor's antigen is unknown. No per-base quality is available; no much larger clone lies one base away.

Its CDR3 holds 12 amino acids, cysteine through phenylalanine. Only the CDR3 DNA stays, 36 bases, in frame from base 1. Cut back by 6 bases and 10 bases, the V and J ends lie 13 bases apart. Interpreted using the paper, the treatment or condition label stands for: allogeneic hematopoietic cell transplantation with graft depleted of TCRalphabeta T cells and CD19 B cells. The transplant recipients were children given TCRalphabeta/CD19-depleted allogeneic hematopoietic cell grafts. The source is a boy under three years old who had a stem cell transplant for SCID, so the T cells may come from the graft donor. Sequences were derived from PBMCs, mostly from graft donor cells, sampled 360 days after TCRalphabeta/CD19-depleted stem cell transplant. The receptor chain draws on TRBV12-3 or TRBV12-4 and TRBJ2-1; a weak D assignment points to TRBD2 (5 bases agree). The bases are TGTGCCAGCAGCCCCACCGGGATGGAGCAGTTCTTC. Its protein reads: CASSPTGMEQFF.